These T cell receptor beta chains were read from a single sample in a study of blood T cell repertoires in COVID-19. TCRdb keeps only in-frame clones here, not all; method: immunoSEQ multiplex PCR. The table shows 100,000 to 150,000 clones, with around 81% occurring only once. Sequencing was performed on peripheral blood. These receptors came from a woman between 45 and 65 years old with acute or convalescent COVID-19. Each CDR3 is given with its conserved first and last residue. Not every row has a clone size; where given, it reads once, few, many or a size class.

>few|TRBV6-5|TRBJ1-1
CASSNTDSLNTEAFF
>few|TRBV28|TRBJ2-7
CASSRPGTGTHEQYF
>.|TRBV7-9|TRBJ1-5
CASSPLGQGDQPQHF
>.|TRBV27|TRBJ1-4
CASSIRGRSNEKLFF
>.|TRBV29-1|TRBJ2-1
CSVGVADRGLNEQFF
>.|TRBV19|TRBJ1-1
CASSPRQGEYTEAFF
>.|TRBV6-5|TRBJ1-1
CASSRQVRHTEAFF
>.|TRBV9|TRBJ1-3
CASSVGAGRAGNTIYF
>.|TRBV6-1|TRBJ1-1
CASSEQGENTEAFF
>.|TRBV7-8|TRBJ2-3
CASIPGRVTDTQYF
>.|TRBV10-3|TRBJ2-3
CAISLTSGSTDTQYF
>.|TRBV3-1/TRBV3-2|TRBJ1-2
CASSQDEEGAGYGYTF